This T cell receptor beta chain derives from a study of blood T cell repertoires in COVID-19. As processed by the authors: Amplification from reference gene primers served as the basis for estimated nucleated cell counts. The table came from immunoSEQ multiplex PCR; TCRdb's copy has only in-frame clones and leaves some out. V and J calls and clone size are given by that table; D and trimming were obtained from the DNA. The data hold roughly 350,000 clones, with around nine tenths observed a single time. V shed 3 bases, J shed 5 bases, and the junction held 2 bases outside the gene matches. Germline V gives CDR1 SGDLS, CDR2 YYNGEE. The length of the CDR3 is 14 residues.

What was sequenced was peripheral blood. The source is a woman in her sixties or seventies with COVID-19, enrolled during active disease. J is TRBJ2-5 and V is TRBV9, with TRBD2 identical over 12 bases. CDR3 bases: TGTGCCAGCAGCGCTCTAGCGGGGGGGGAGACCCAGTACTTC. Its protein product is CASSALAGGETQYF.